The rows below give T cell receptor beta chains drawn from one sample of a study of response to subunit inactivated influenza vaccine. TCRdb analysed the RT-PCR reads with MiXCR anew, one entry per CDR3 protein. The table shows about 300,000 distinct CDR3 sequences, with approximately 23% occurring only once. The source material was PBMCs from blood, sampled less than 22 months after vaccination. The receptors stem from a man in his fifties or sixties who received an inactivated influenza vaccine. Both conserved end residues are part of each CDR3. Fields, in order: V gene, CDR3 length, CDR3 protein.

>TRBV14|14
CASSRTTLNTEAFF
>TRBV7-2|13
CASSLVRGNAIYF
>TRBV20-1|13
CSARDGSTDTQYF
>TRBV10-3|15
CAISEIQGARRKLFF
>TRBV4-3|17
CASSNKIGTRDTNEQFF
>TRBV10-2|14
CASSDPGLRTEQFF
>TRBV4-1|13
CASSQVQGNTIYF
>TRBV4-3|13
CASSPNAGREQYF
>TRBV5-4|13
CASSPRTSVEQFF
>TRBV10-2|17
CASSESGSAIRNQPQHF
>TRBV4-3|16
CASSQEGGTGASPLHF
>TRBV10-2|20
CASSESMSGTSGRRSYERYF
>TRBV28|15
CASSGVGRANYGYTF
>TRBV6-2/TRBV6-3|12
CASRNSGQPQHF
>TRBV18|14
CASSPPGGNQPQHF
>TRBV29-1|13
CSAQRENTDTQYF
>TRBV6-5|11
CASSHLNEQFF
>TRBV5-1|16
CASSLHRGKGNSPLHF
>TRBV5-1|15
CASSLAETNTGELFF
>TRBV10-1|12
CASSESTQGLHF
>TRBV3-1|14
CASSQEYSGSPLHF
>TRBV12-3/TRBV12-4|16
CASSSPGQGFYQPQHF
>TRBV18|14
CASSPLLNQETQYF
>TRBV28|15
CASSSQSYSNQPQHF
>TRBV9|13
CASSVGDGLEQYF
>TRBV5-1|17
CASSAGQGLFHSYGYTF
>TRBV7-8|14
CASSLALGAGELFF
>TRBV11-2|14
CASSRVGYSYEQYF
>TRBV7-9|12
CASSLEFYEQYF
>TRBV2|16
CASSEAASGDTYEQYF
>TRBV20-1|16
CSATTPGTSGGREQYF
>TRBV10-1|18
CASSESWCRAATNEKLFF
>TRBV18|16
CASSLSGGGNTGELFF
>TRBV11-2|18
CASSLEALRAGENTEAFF
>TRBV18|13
CASSISEDYGYTF
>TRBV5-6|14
CASSYGTVYNEQFF
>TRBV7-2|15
CASRPGTPPNYGYTF
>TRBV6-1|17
CASSLGQGTSSGNTIYF
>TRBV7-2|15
CASSRPGTGIYEQYF
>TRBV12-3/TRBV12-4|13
CASGRGEITEAFF
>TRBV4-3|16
CASSQVSGESGNTIYF
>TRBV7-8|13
CASTPEIWETQYF
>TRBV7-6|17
CASSRGTGTSLYNEQFF
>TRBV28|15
CASSLPTGIGEKLFF
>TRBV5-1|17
CASRRSPVPPSSYEQYF